This is a list of T cell receptor beta chains from one sample in a study of CD8 T cells in Susac syndrome. Each CDR3 protein is one row after TCRdb ran MiXCR on the immunoSEQ multiplex PCR reads. This sample has about 120,000 distinct CDR3 sequences, with around 95% found just once. Specimen: CD4+ T cells from PBMCs. Receptors originate from a human donor in good health. CDR3s include the opening cysteine and the closing phenylalanine or tryptophan. Fields, in order: V gene, clone size, D gene, J gene, CDR3 protein, CDR3 DNA. The D gene is left open where the match is weak. Where a row states a size, it is once, few, many or the class of an expanded clone; other rows omit it.

v_call: TRBV5-1; clone_size: .; d_call: .; j_call: TRBJ2-2; cdr3_aa: CASSSQGSTGELFF; cdr3_nt: TGCGCCAGCAGCTCACAGGGTTCCACCGGGGAGCTGTTTTTT
v_call: TRBV7-9; clone_size: .; d_call: .; j_call: TRBJ2-5; cdr3_aa: CASSLVGIKETQYF; cdr3_nt: TGTGCCAGCAGCTTAGTCGGGATTAAAGAGACCCAGTACTTC
v_call: TRBV7-9; clone_size: once; d_call: .; j_call: TRBJ1-1; cdr3_aa: CASSLKGGKNTEAFF; cdr3_nt: TGTGCCAGCAGCTTAAAGGGCGGCAAGAACACTGAAGCTTTCTTT
v_call: TRBV2; clone_size: once; d_call: .; j_call: TRBJ2-2; cdr3_aa: CASSGANTGELFF; cdr3_nt: TGTGCCAGCAGCGGGGCGAACACCGGGGAGCTGTTTTTT
v_call: TRBV5-6; clone_size: .; d_call: TRBD1; j_call: TRBJ2-1; cdr3_aa: CASSSMIRDSNREQFF; cdr3_nt: TGTGCCAGCAGCAGTATGATTCGGGACAGCAACCGTGAGCAGTTCTTC
v_call: TRBV14; clone_size: .; d_call: .; j_call: TRBJ2-5; cdr3_aa: CASSTQGQETQYF; cdr3_nt: TGTGCCAGCAGCACCCAGGGACAAGAGACCCAGTACTTC
v_call: TRBV25-1; clone_size: .; d_call: .; j_call: TRBJ2-2; cdr3_aa: CASSESSSFTGELFF; cdr3_nt: TGTGCCAGCAGTGAATCCAGTAGCTTTACCGGGGAGCTGTTTTTT
v_call: TRBV19; clone_size: once; d_call: TRBD1; j_call: TRBJ2-7; cdr3_aa: CASSKGQGTYEQYF; cdr3_nt: TGTGCCAGTAGTAAGGGACAGGGTACCTACGAGCAGTACTTC
v_call: TRBV24-1; clone_size: .; d_call: .; j_call: TRBJ2-5; cdr3_aa: CATSAGETQYF; cdr3_nt: TGTGCCACCAGTGCGGGAGAGACCCAGTACTTC
v_call: TRBV6-2/TRBV6-3; clone_size: once; d_call: TRBD1; j_call: TRBJ2-7; cdr3_aa: CASKRQGPYEQYF; cdr3_nt: TGTGCCAGCAAGCGACAGGGGCCCTACGAGCAGTACTTC
v_call: TRBV7-9; clone_size: once; d_call: .; j_call: TRBJ2-1; cdr3_aa: CASSLGSNEQFF; cdr3_nt: TGTGCCAGCAGCCTGGGGAGTAATGAGCAGTTCTTC
v_call: TRBV29-1; clone_size: few; d_call: .; j_call: TRBJ2-3; cdr3_aa: CSVEEEWRRRADTQYF; cdr3_nt: TGCAGCGTTGAAGAAGAATGGCGGAGGAGGGCAGATACGCAGTATTTT
v_call: TRBV29-1; clone_size: .; d_call: .; j_call: TRBJ2-7; cdr3_aa: CSALTTYEQYF; cdr3_nt: TGCAGCGCCCTCACCACCTACGAGCAGTACTTC
v_call: TRBV7-9; clone_size: .; d_call: .; j_call: TRBJ2-6; cdr3_aa: CASSPSTGMVGANVLTF; cdr3_nt: TGTGCCAGCAGCCCTAGTACGGGGATGGTAGGGGCCAACGTCCTGACTTTC
v_call: TRBV3-1; clone_size: .; d_call: .; j_call: TRBJ1-3; cdr3_aa: CASSQDHTPGNTIYF; cdr3_nt: TGTGCCAGCAGCCAAGATCACACGCCTGGAAACACCATATATTTT
v_call: TRBV7-2; clone_size: .; d_call: .; j_call: TRBJ1-1; cdr3_aa: CASSLSSVRTNTEAFF; cdr3_nt: TGTGCCAGCAGCTTATCTTCGGTCCGTACGAACACTGAAGCTTTCTTT
v_call: TRBV15; clone_size: .; d_call: TRBD2; j_call: TRBJ2-1; cdr3_aa: CATSTGTNNEQFF; cdr3_nt: TGTGCCACCAGCACTGGGACTAACAATGAGCAGTTCTTC